These 23 T cell receptor beta chains were all obtained from the same sample, sequenced in a study of blood T cell repertoires in COVID-19. The table came from immunoSEQ multiplex PCR; TCRdb's copy has only in-frame clones and leaves some out. This sample has 140,000 to 150,000 clones, with roughly 84% found just once. Material for sequencing was peripheral blood. All receptors derive from a man aged 25-45 years with COVID-19, enrolled during active disease.

The CDR3 protein is CASRSGTGAPVAFF. CDR3 DNA: TGTGCCAGCAGATCCGGGACAGGGGCGCCGGTAGCTTTCTTT. This chain uses TRBV2 with TRBJ1-1, with TRBD1 matching 10 bases. The germline V gene encodes CDR1 SNHLY and CDR2 FYNNEI. With 6 bases clipped from V and 10 bases from J, the junction kept 11 bases outside the gene matches. This CDR3 is built from 14 residues.

This chain uses TRBV5-4 with TRBJ2-5, with a possible D match to TRBD1 (5 bases). The CDR3 covers 13 residues. Germline-derived CDR1 and CDR2 are SGHNT and YYREEE (reference sequence). Trimming left V 0 bases short and J 4 bases short, with 7 bases between. Here the CDR3 DNA reads TGTGCCAGCAGCTTGGAGGGGCGAGAGACCCAGTACTTC. Translating gives CASSLEGRETQYF.

CDR3 sequence: CASRSTLLTDTQYF. For the CDR3, the DNA is TGTGCCTCACGGAGCACGCTACTTACAGATACGCAGTATTTT. The chain is built from TRBV5-3 and TRBJ2-3; D uncertain. TRBV5-3 is designated an ORF whose function remains uncertain. The V and J ends lost 10 bases and 3 bases respectively, with 18 bases between them. This CDR3 comprises 14 residues.

V gene TRBV7-2 combines with J gene TRBJ2-5; TRBD2 agrees at 13 bases. With 4 bases clipped from V and 5 bases from J, the junction kept 4 bases outside the gene matches. The germline V gene has CDR1 SGHTA and CDR2 FQGNSA. The length of the CDR3 is 15 residues. DNA of the CDR3: TGTGCCAGCAGCTGGACTAGCGGGAGTGGCGAGACCCAGTACTTC. Translating it yields CASSWTSGSGETQYF. Supplemented by reference TRBV7-2 and TRBJ2-5, the full variable domain reads GAGVSQSPSNKVTEKGKDVELRCDPISGHTALYWYRQSLGQGLEFLIYFQGNSAPDKSGLPSDRFSAERTGGSVSTLTIQRTQQEDSAVYLCASSWTSGSGETQYFGPGTRLLVL.

This sequence joins TRBV5-1 and TRBJ1-5; D perhaps matches TRBD1 (5 bases). The CDR3 contains 15 residues. The germline CDR1 and CDR2 sequences are SGHRS and YFSETQ. Trimming pared 0 bases from V and 6 bases from J, leaving 13 bases between. The CDR3 reads CASSLGGGRGQPQHF. The CDR3 DNA reads as TGCGCCAGCAGCTTGGGCGGGGGTCGTGGTCAGCCCCAGCATTTT.

This rearrangement joins TRBV19 to TRBJ2-7; 10 nucleotides line up with TRBD1. This CDR3 region has 14 residues. Trimming at V came to 9 bases and at J to 3 bases, leaving 8 bases not matched to a gene. The germline V gene encodes CDR1 LNHDA and CDR2 SQIVND (reference sequence). This chain's CDR3 is CASRAGTGVYEQYF. DNA of the CDR3: TGTGCCAGCAGGGCCGGGACAGGGGTCTACGAGCAGTACTTC.

The rearrangement links TRBV27 to TRBJ2-2; D may be TRBD2 (5 bases). The CDR3 has 14 residues. V was pared by 2 bases and J by 7 bases, with 11 bases between. Germline CDR1 MNHEY, CDR2 SMNVEV (reference sequence). The CDR3 region is CASSLATAGGELFF. CDR3 nucleotide sequence: TGTGCCAGCAGTTTAGCCACTGCGGGCGGGGAGCTGTTTTTT.

The chain combines TRBV28 with TRBJ1-2; 8 bases fit TRBD1. The V and J ends lost 2 bases and 2 bases, in that order; junction bases with no gene match: 7. CDR1 and CDR2 (germline): MDHEN, SYDVKM. The CDR3 spans 16 residues. In DNA form, the CDR3 reads TGTGCCAGCAGTTTAGGACAGGGATCAGTCAACTATGGCTACACCTTC. Protein: CASSLGQGSVNYGYTF.

This chain connects TRBV27 to TRBJ1-2; D gene unclear. Germline loops: CDR1 MNHEY, CDR2 SMNVEV (reference sequence). This CDR3 has 13 residues. Trimming cost V 2 bases and J 3 bases, with 7 bases left between them. For the CDR3, the DNA is TGTGCCAGCAGTTTAAACATTGACTATGGCTACACCTTC. Protein: CASSLNIDYGYTF.

The gene calls are TRBV7-9 and TRBJ1-5, with D hard to call. CDR3 size: 17 residues. CDR1 is SEHNR and CDR2 is FQNEAQ in the germline V gene (reference sequence). V dropped 1 base and J dropped 0 bases, with 13 bases sitting between them. For the CDR3, the DNA is TGTGCCAGCAGCTTAGGGGAGGGATCAGGTAGCAATCAGCCCCAGCATTTT. Translated: CASSLGEGSGSNQPQHF.

This clone appeared a few times. The rearrangement uses TRBV28 and TRBJ1-6; unclear D gene. The CDR3 loop spans 12 amino acids. Germline CDR1 and CDR2: MDHEN and SYDVKM. The V and J ends lost 3 bases and 12 bases respectively, with 9 bases between them. The CDR3 loop reads CASSLMSEPLHF. The CDR3 DNA reads as TGTGCCAGCAGTTTGATGTCAGAACCCCTCCACTTT.

This rearrangement joins TRBV3-1 (or the pseudogene TRBV3-2) to TRBJ2-1; 7 bases are a match to TRBD2. This CDR3 comprises 13 residues. Germline V gene sequence: CDR1 LGHDT, CDR2 YNNKEL (reference sequence). J lost 16 bases, V lost 0 bases, and 9 bases had no gene match. CDR3 region: CASSQEAGERGFF. In DNA, the CDR3 is TGTGCCAGCAGCCAAGAGGCGGGGGAAAGGGGTTTCTTC.

The CDR3 loop is CASSYSNSARAGLYEQYF. CDR3 DNA sequence: TGTGCCAGCAGTTACTCGAATAGTGCGCGGGCAGGTCTCTACGAGCAGTACTTC. V is TRBV6-2 or TRBV6-3 and J is TRBJ2-7, with D possibly matching TRBD2 (5 bases). This CDR3 region has 18 residues. Germline V gene lookup returns CDR1 MNHEY and CDR2 SVGEGT. V gave up 0 bases and J gave up 3 bases, with 21 bases separating them.

This clone came up once. The chain employs TRBV7-9 and TRBJ2-3; 7 bases map to TRBD1. J was trimmed by 5 bases and V by 5 bases; bases with no gene match: 13. Germline V CDR1 and CDR2: SEHNR, FQNEAQ (reference sequence). This CDR3 comprises 16 residues. CDR3 amino acids: CASSPSRGGDGDTQYF. CDR3 nucleotides: TGTGCCAGCAGCCCCTCGAGAGGGGGCGATGGAGATACGCAGTATTTT.

The chain employs TRBV4-3 and TRBJ1-1; perhaps TRBD1 as D (6 bases). V gave up 1 base and J gave up 0 bases, with 9 bases separating them. Germline assignment: CDR1 LGHNA and CDR2 YSLEER. The CDR3 totals 15 residues. The CDR3 sequence: CASSQGEGVNTEAFF. The CDR3 DNA follows: TGCGCCAGCAGCCAAGGAGAGGGGGTGAACACTGAAGCTTTCTTT.

This clone was seen a handful of times. In DNA form, the CDR3 reads TGTGCCAGCAGTGATAGCAGGGGGTCGTGGCAGCCCCAGCATTTT. Protein sequence: CASSDSRGSWQPQHF. The rearrangement links TRBV6-6 to TRBJ1-5; 7 positions agree with TRBD1. This CDR3 comprises 15 residues. Germline V gene sequence: CDR1 MNHNY, CDR2 SVGAGI (reference sequence). After removal of 5 bases from V and 7 bases from J, the junction contained 11 bases not matched to a gene.

The rearrangement links TRBV7-9 to TRBJ1-2, with D possibly matching TRBD1 (5 bases). V was pared by 8 bases and J by 8 bases, with 24 bases between. Germline CDR1 is SEHNR and CDR2 is FQNEAQ (reference sequence). CDR3 length: 15 residues. DNA for the CDR3: TGTGCCAGCGGACCGGCAGGGAAAATCGAATTCGGCTACACCTTC. Its protein product is CASGPAGKIEFGYTF.

The rearrangement uses TRBV27 and TRBJ1-6; the D gene is possibly TRBD1 (6 bases). The CDR3 sequence is 15 residues long. Germline V gene data show CDR1 as MNHEY and CDR2 as SMNVEV (reference sequence). V dropped 5 bases and J dropped 3 bases, with 11 bases sitting between them. CDR3 residues: CASSKSRGYNSPLHF. In nucleotides, the CDR3 is TGTGCCAGCAGTAAATCCAGGGGCTATAATTCACCCCTCCACTTT.

J is TRBJ2-3 and V is TRBV7-6; weak D call: TRBD1 (5 bases). The CDR3 has 14 amino acids. Germline V gene sequence: CDR1 SGHVS, CDR2 FNYEAQ. Deletions cut 3 bases from V and 1 base from J, with 8 bases between. The CDR3 sequence is CASSFWGGTDTQYF. DNA for the CDR3: TGTGCCAGCAGCTTTTGGGGCGGCACAGATACGCAGTATTTT. Together with reference TRBV7-6 and TRBJ2-3, the CDR3 gives the full variable domain: GAGVSQSPRYKVTKRGQDVALRCDPISGHVSLYWYRQALGQGPEFLTYFNYEAQQDKSGLPNDRFSAERPEGSISTLTIQRTEQRDSAMYRCASSFWGGTDTQYFGPGTRLTVL.

This clone was recorded once. CDR3 residues: CASSQDRVKQYF. In nucleotides, the CDR3 is TGTGCCAGCAGCCAAGACAGGGTGAAGCAGTACTTC. V usage is TRBV14 and J usage is TRBJ2-7, with D possibly TRBD1 on 5 matching bases. The germline V gene has CDR1 SGHDN and CDR2 FVKESK. Deletions cut 0 bases from V and 8 bases from J, with 8 bases between. This CDR3 region has 12 residues.

The chain uses TRBV28 and TRBJ1-1, with D possibly being TRBD1 (6 bases). V lost 7 bases and J lost 7, with 19 bases in between. The germline CDR1 and CDR2 sequences are MDHEN and SYDVKM. The CDR3 consists of 14 residues. This CDR3 reads CASTLTGRRGEAFF. The CDR3, as DNA: TGTGCCAGCACTCTGACAGGTCGTCGAGGTGAAGCTTTCTTT. The whole variable domain, filled in from reference TRBV28 and TRBJ1-1, reads DVKVTQSSRYLVKRTGEKVFLECVQDMDHENMFWYRQDPGLGLRLIYFSYDVKMKEKGDIPEGYSVSREKKERFSLILESASTNQTSMYLCASTLTGRRGEAFFGQGTRLTVV.

The rearrangement uses TRBV7-9 and TRBJ1-6, with a tentative D call TRBD1 (6 bases). Looked up from germline, CDR1 is SEHNR and CDR2 is FQNEAQ (reference sequence). The CDR3 has 16 residues. Trimming removed 5 bases from V and 6 bases from J, with 17 bases in between. DNA for the CDR3: TGTGCCAGCAGCCCTACAGGGCTCCACACTAATTCACCCCTCCACTTT. Translating gives CASSPTGLHTNSPLHF.

The gene calls are TRBV11-2 and TRBJ1-5; no clear D gene. The V gene's germline CDR1 is SGHAT and CDR2 FQNNGV. The V end lost 0 bases, the J end lost 0 bases, and 6 bases lay between the germline ends. This CDR3 region has 15 residues. Written as DNA, the CDR3 is TGTGCCAGCAGCTTAGACGCGTATAGCAATCAGCCCCAGCATTTT. This encodes CASSLDAYSNQPQHF. The full variable domain, in which reference TRBV11-2 and TRBJ1-5 provide the parts outside the CDR3, is EAGVAQSPRYKIIEKRQSVAFWCNPISGHATLYWYQQILGQGPKLLIQFQNNGVVDDSQLPKDRFSAERLKGVDSTLKIQPAKLEDSAVYLCASSLDAYSNQPQHFGDGTRLSIL.